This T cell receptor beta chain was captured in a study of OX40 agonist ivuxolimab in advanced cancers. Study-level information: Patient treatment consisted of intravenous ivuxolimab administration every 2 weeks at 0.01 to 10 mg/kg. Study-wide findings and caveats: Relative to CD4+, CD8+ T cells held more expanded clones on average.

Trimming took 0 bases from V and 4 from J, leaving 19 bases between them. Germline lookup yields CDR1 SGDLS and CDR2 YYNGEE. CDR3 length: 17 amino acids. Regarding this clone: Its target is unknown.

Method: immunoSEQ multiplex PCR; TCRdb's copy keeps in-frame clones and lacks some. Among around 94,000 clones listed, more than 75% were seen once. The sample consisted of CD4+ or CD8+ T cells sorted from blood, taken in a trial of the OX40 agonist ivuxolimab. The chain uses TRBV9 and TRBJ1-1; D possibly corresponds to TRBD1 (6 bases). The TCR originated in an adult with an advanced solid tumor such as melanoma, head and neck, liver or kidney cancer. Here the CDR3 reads CASSVVPDSLWATEAFF. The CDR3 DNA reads TGTGCCAGCAGCGTAGTCCCGGACAGCCTCTGGGCCACTGAAGCTTTCTTT.